These 21 T cell receptor beta chains came from one sample sequenced in a study of cytomegalovirus exposure and HLA in healthy donors. The PCR made use of 60 Vbeta and 13 Jbeta primers. Only in-frame clones appear in the TCRdb table, and some are missing; sequencing was by immunoSEQ multiplex PCR. The table has under 200,000 clones, just over 75% seen once. Sample: PBMCs. The receptors shown here come from a man aged 25 to 40 in good health and CMV-seronegative.

This chain links TRBV18 with TRBJ2-7; a weak D match, TRBD2 (6 bases). The CDR3 is made up of 13 amino acids. With 3 bases removed from V and 2 bases from J, the gap between germline ends came to 8 bases. CDR1 is KGHSH and CDR2 is LQKENI in the germline V gene. CDR3 protein: CASSPPSAYEQYF. The CDR3 DNA reads as TGTGCCAGCTCACCGCCTAGCGCCTACGAGCAGTACTTC.

The gene calls are TRBV28 and TRBJ2-1, with 15 bases aligning to TRBD2. V shed 3 bases and J 9 bases; nucleotides not matched to a gene: 6. The germline CDR1 and CDR2 sequences are MDHEN and SYDVKM. The CDR3 contains 16 residues. CDR3 nucleotide sequence: TGTGCCAGCAGTTTGTGGACTAGCGGGAGGGCGATTGAGCAGTTCTTC. It codes for CASSLWTSGRAIEQFF.

This chain links TRBV6-5 with TRBJ2-1; 10 bases align to TRBD2. Per the germline V gene, CDR1 is MNHEY and CDR2 is SVGAGI. CDR3 length equals 15 residues. Trimming cost V 8 bases and J 2 bases; bases outside gene matches: 6. CDR3 sequence reads: CASRWTSGPYNEQFF. In DNA form, the CDR3 reads TGTGCCAGCCGGTGGACTAGCGGACCCTACAATGAGCAGTTCTTC.

V usage is TRBV9 and J usage is TRBJ2-7; TRBD2 might be the D (6 bases). The CDR3 is 15 residues long. Trimming took off 3 bases at V and 5 bases at J, with 18 bases between the two ends. Germline-derived CDR1 and CDR2 are SGDLS and YYNGEE. CDR3 nucleotides: TGTGCCAGCAGCGCCCGGGGACTGACTCTCGACGAGCAGTACTTC. This gives the protein CASSARGLTLDEQYF.

This sequence joins TRBV29-1 and TRBJ2-1; 9 nucleotides agree with TRBD2. CDR3 size: 15 residues. Germline values: CDR1 SQVTM, CDR2 ANQGSEA. Trimming at V came to 6 bases and at J to 4 bases, leaving 10 bases not matched to a gene. CDR3 sequence: CSVPRREGLYNEQFF. The CDR3 DNA reads TGCAGCGTCCCTCGGCGGGAGGGTCTTTACAATGAGCAGTTCTTC.

In nucleotides, the CDR3 is TGCGCCAGCAGCTTGACAGGGGTCTCTGGAAACACCATATATTTT. It encodes CASSLTGVSGNTIYF. The rearrangement uses TRBV5-1 and TRBJ1-3, with 7 bases aligning to TRBD1. Losses at the gene ends were 1 base for V and 0 bases for J; bases not matched to a gene: 1. Germline V gene sequence: CDR1 SGHRS, CDR2 YFSETQ. The length of the CDR3 is 15 residues.

V is TRBV19 and J is TRBJ2-2, with 7 bases that match TRBD1. V shed 4 bases and J 7 bases; nucleotides not matched to a gene: 6. The CDR3 loop spans 14 amino acids. Germline V gives CDR1 LNHDA, CDR2 SQIVND (reference sequence). The chain's CDR3 is CASSRRQGNGELFF. The CDR3 nucleotides read TGTGCCAGTAGTAGAAGACAGGGTAACGGGGAGCTGTTTTTT.

This rearrangement joins TRBV5-4 to TRBJ2-7; D gene ambiguous. The CDR3 sequence is 14 residues long. V gave up 4 bases and J gave up 1 base, with 12 bases separating them. Germline V gene lookup returns CDR1 SGHNT and CDR2 YYREEE (reference sequence). The CDR3 nucleotides read TGTGCCAGCAGCCTTACTGGAGTTTCCTACGAGCAGTACTTC. Translating gives CASSLTGVSYEQYF.

The table lists this clone with a few counts. V and J are TRBV7-9 and TRBJ1-3; 7 positions match TRBD1. Germline V CDR1 and CDR2: SEHNR, FQNEAQ (reference sequence). J gave up 2 bases and V 10 bases, and 5 bases lay outside the gene matches. The CDR3 has 13 residues. The CDR3 DNA reads as TGTGCCAACGCCGACAGGGCTGGAAACACCATATATTTT. Its translation is CANADRAGNTIYF.

This clone has just a few counts. The J gene is TRBJ1-2, the V gene TRBV6-5; D gene unclear. V lost 2 bases and J lost 1, with 5 bases in between. Germline values: CDR1 MNHEY, CDR2 SVGAGI. CDR3 length: 13 residues. The CDR3 nucleotides read TGTGCCAGCAGTTACCCGGGTAACTATGGCTACACCTTC. The encoded protein is CASSYPGNYGYTF.

This clone was seen a few times. The J gene is TRBJ2-5, the V gene TRBV5-4; tentatively, D is TRBD1 (5 bases). This CDR3 has 16 amino acids. In germline, CDR1 is SGHNT, CDR2 YYREEE (reference sequence). Trimming left V 0 bases short and J 0 bases short, with 12 bases between. The CDR3 DNA sequence: TGTGCCAGCAGCTTGGTGGCAGGGCCGTACCAAGAGACCCAGTACTTC. It translates to CASSLVAGPYQETQYF.

The chain has TRBV10-3 and TRBJ1-2; D is unresolved. Germline CDR1 reads ENHRY; CDR2 reads SYGVKD. Trimming stripped 0 bases from V and 14 bases from J, with 13 bases between. The CDR3 extends over 12 amino acids. The CDR3 DNA reads as TGTGCCATCAGTGAGTCAGGAAGAGGAGGGACCTTC. As protein: CAISESGRGGTF.

The V and J genes are TRBV27 and TRBJ1-1, with D unresolved. Germline V lookup: CDR1 MNHEY, CDR2 SMNVEV (reference sequence). V lost 2 bases and J lost 8, with 12 bases in between. CDR3 length: 13 residues. CDR3 loop: CASSLGGSREAFF. The CDR3 coding sequence is TGTGCCAGCAGTTTAGGAGGGTCGAGGGAAGCTTTCTTT.

The rearrangement links TRBV5-1 to TRBJ1-1; D is possibly TRBD1 (6 bases). The CDR3 contains 14 residues. V lost 6 bases to trimming and J lost 0 bases, with 12 bases between them. Germline CDR1 and CDR2: SGHRS and YFSETQ. The CDR3 spells CASTQGTMNTEAFF. For the CDR3, the DNA is TGCGCCAGCACCCAGGGGACCATGAACACTGAAGCTTTCTTT. The complete variable domain, with remaining parts taken from reference TRBV5-1 and TRBJ1-1, reads KAGVTQTPRYLIKTRGQQVTLSCSPISGHRSVSWYQQTPGQGLQFLFEYFSETQRNKGNFPGRFSGRQFSNSRSEMNVSTLELGDSALYLCASTQGTMNTEAFFGQGTRLTVV.

This sequence joins TRBV28 and TRBJ1-5; D is perhaps TRBD1 (6 bases). The CDR3 is made up of 17 amino acids. Trimming shortened V by 5 bases and J by 2 bases, and 19 bases separated the two germline ends. Germline values: CDR1 MDHEN, CDR2 SYDVKM. The CDR3 spells CASSPIGGSKGNQPQHF. The DNA for the CDR3 is TGTGCCAGCAGTCCAATAGGGGGATCAAAAGGCAATCAGCCCCAGCATTTT.

The V call is TRBV5-6, the J call TRBJ2-7; 8 bases align to TRBD2. Trimming cost V 4 bases and J 6 bases; bases outside gene matches: 9. Germline values: CDR1 SGHDT, CDR2 YYEEEE. The CDR3 has 14 residues. The DNA for the CDR3 is TGTGCCAGCAGCCCCCGGGGGGGGCCGGTCGAGCAGTACTTC. This sequence encodes CASSPRGGPVEQYF.

This clone was picked up one time. The rearrangement uses TRBV5-1 and TRBJ2-3; the D gene is possibly TRBD1 (5 bases). Germline-derived CDR1 and CDR2 are SGHRS and YFSETQ. The CDR3 has 15 residues. V was shortened by 2 bases and J by 6 bases, with 16 bases between the two germline ends. The CDR3 DNA reads TGCGCCAGCAGCTTAACGGACAAGAGCCGGGATACGCAGTATTTT. Translation gives CASSLTDKSRDTQYF.

The chain combines TRBV4-1 with TRBJ2-7; D not resolved. V gave up 1 base and J gave up 0 bases, with 10 bases separating them. Germline-derived CDR1 and CDR2 are MGHRA and YSYEKL. CDR3 length: 15 residues. CDR3 protein: CASSQVRQISYEQYF. The CDR3, as DNA: TGCGCCAGCAGCCAAGTGAGGCAGATCTCCTACGAGCAGTACTTC.

The chain recombines TRBV9 with TRBJ2-2, with 8 bases lining up with TRBD2. The CDR3 is 14 residues long. V shed 9 bases and J 5 bases; nucleotides not matched to a gene: 9. CDR1 and CDR2 (germline): SGDLS, YYNGEE. CDR3 DNA sequence: TGTGCCACCTCAGCGGGAGAGGTTACCGGGGAGCTGTTTTTT. Translating gives CATSAGEVTGELFF.

J is TRBJ1-1 and V is TRBV5-6, with D possibly TRBD1 on 5 matching bases. The CDR3 is made up of 16 amino acids. The ends were cut back, 4 bases at V and 2 bases at J, with 18 bases in the middle. The germline V gene encodes CDR1 SGHDT and CDR2 YYEEEE. The CDR3 DNA follows: TGTGCCAGCAGCCTCAGGGTTATCCGCCTCAACACTGAAGCTTTCTTT. Translation gives CASSLRVIRLNTEAFF.

The chain combines TRBV5-5 with TRBJ1-1; unclear D gene. Germline values: CDR1 SGHKS, CDR2 YYEKEE (reference sequence). The CDR3 has 14 residues. The germline V and J ends were trimmed by 0 bases and 0 bases, with 6 bases remaining between them. The CDR3 spells CASSLASLNTEAFF. The CDR3 DNA sequence: TGTGCCAGCAGCTTGGCCTCTCTGAACACTGAAGCTTTCTTT.